These 8 T cell receptor beta chains were all obtained from the same sample, sequenced in a study of memory CD4+ T cells and cytomegalovirus serostatus. Profiling relied on immunoSEQ multiplex PCR, and the TCRdb table lists in-frame clones only, not all of them. The sample holds some 73,000 clones, just under 80% seen once. The sort gate was single viable CD3+CD4+CD8-CD45RO+ cells for memory CD4+ T cells. The sample was memory CD4+ T cells from blood. The receptors here all came from an adult in good health and CMV-seropositive.

This clone has only a few counts. The J gene is TRBJ1-1, the V gene TRBV19; D perhaps matches TRBD1 (5 bases). The CDR3 loop spans 14 amino acids. The germline CDR1 and CDR2 sequences are LNHDA and SQIVND (reference sequence). V gave up 4 bases and J gave up 6 bases, with 15 bases separating them. This CDR3 reads CASSNPGLGAEAFF. In DNA form, the CDR3 reads TGTGCCAGTAGTAACCCAGGGTTGGGCGCTGAAGCTTTCTTT.

This clone was seen only once. V is TRBV10-3 and J is TRBJ2-2; D is unresolved. Trimming stripped 4 bases from V and 5 bases from J, with 5 bases between. The CDR3 is 12 residues long. Germline-derived CDR1 and CDR2 are ENHRY and SYGVKD. In DNA, the CDR3 is TGTGCCATCAGTGGACCGACCGGGGAGCTGTTTTTT. The encoded protein is CAISGPTGELFF.

This clone has more than one count but fewer than ten. V is TRBV5-1 and J is TRBJ2-3; D is perhaps TRBD1 (6 bases). Per the germline V gene, CDR1 is SGHRS and CDR2 is YFSETQ. Between the trimmed V and J ends, which lost 3 bases and 2 bases, there was a span of 13 bases. This CDR3 is 15 amino acids long. The CDR3 is CASSWVGAATDTQYF. The CDR3 coding sequence is TGCGCCAGCAGCTGGGTGGGGGCCGCCACAGATACGCAGTATTTT.

This clone was detected only once. V gene TRBV5-6 combines with J gene TRBJ1-1, with 7 nucleotides matching TRBD1. The CDR3 contains 14 residues. Germline loops: CDR1 SGHDT, CDR2 YYEEEE. Trimming at V came to 4 bases and at J to 5 bases, leaving 8 bases not matched to a gene. The CDR3 here is CASSRTGVRTEAFF. The CDR3 DNA reads TGTGCCAGCAGCCGGACAGGAGTACGGACTGAAGCTTTCTTT.

The chain links TRBV29-1 to TRBJ1-1; D not resolved. Germline V lookup: CDR1 SQVTM, CDR2 ANQGSEA. Deletions cut 3 bases from V and 3 bases from J, with 14 bases between. There are 14 residues in the CDR3. The CDR3 nucleotides are TGCAGCGTTGAGCTCTCCGGGTTGCACACTGAAGCTTTCTTT. This codes for CSVELSGLHTEAFF.

The rearrangement links TRBV19 to TRBJ1-2; TRBD1 agrees at 7 bases. V shed 2 bases and J 3 bases; nucleotides not matched to a gene: 3. The CDR3 is 14 amino acids. The V gene's germline CDR1 is LNHDA and CDR2 SQIVND (reference sequence). The CDR3 is CASSITTGDYGYTF. CDR3 nucleotides: TGTGCCAGTAGTATAACCACAGGGGACTATGGCTACACCTTC.

The chain carries TRBV29-1 and TRBJ1-2, with D unclear. This CDR3 comprises 11 residues. The germline gives CDR1 SQVTM, CDR2 ANQGSEA. With 8 bases removed from V and 8 bases from J, the gap between germline ends came to 15 bases. As DNA, the CDR3 is TGCAGCTCCGGTGGGTCCGAGGGCTACACCTTC. This translates into CSSGGSEGYTF.

This sequence joins TRBV6-5 and TRBJ2-7; weak D call: TRBD1 (6 bases). V was shortened by 6 bases and J by 5 bases, with 14 bases between the two germline ends. The CDR3 runs to 13 residues. CDR1 is MNHEY and CDR2 is SVGAGI in the germline V gene. In DNA, the CDR3 is TGTGCCAGCAGACAAGGACAGACCCACGAGCAGTACTTC. It is translated as CASRQGQTHEQYF.